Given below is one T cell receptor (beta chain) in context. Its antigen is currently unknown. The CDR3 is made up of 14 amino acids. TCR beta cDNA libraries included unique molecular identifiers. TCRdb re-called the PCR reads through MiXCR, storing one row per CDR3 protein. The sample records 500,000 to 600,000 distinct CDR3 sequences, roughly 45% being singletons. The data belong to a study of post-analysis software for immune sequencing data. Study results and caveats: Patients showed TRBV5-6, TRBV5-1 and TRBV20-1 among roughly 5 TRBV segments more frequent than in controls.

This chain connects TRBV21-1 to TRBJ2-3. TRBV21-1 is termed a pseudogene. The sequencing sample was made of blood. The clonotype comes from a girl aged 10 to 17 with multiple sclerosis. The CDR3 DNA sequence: TGTGCCAGCAGCGGGATATCTACATGCGATACGCAGTATTTT. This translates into CASSGISTCDTQYF.